This TCR beta chain originates from a study of cytomegalovirus exposure and HLA in healthy donors. About the research overall: A prior analysis found about 110 million unique TCR beta sequences from around 200 million T cells. Findings and limits, study-wide: The study listed about 150 cytomegalovirus-associated TCR beta chains. Likely technical artifact: a cluster of highly shared sequence variants.

The PCR made use of 60 Vbeta and 13 Jbeta primers. Here immunoSEQ multiplex PCR was the method, and the copy in TCRdb shows in-frame clones only, minus some. Recorded for this sample: some 130,000 clones. A remark on this clone: No antigen is known for it.

V dropped 6 bases and J dropped 6; count of bases not matched to a gene: 9. CDR1 is SNHLY and CDR2 is FYNNEI in the germline V gene. This CDR3 contains 15 residues. The source material was PBMCs. The clonotype was recovered from a man in his late teens or twenties in good health and CMV-seronegative. The chain joins TRBV2 to TRBJ1-2; 11 nucleotides align to TRBD1. CDR3 bases: TGTGCCAGCAGGGGGAGAGGACAGGGGGCTAATGGCTACACCTTC. Protein sequence: CASRGRGQGANGYTF.